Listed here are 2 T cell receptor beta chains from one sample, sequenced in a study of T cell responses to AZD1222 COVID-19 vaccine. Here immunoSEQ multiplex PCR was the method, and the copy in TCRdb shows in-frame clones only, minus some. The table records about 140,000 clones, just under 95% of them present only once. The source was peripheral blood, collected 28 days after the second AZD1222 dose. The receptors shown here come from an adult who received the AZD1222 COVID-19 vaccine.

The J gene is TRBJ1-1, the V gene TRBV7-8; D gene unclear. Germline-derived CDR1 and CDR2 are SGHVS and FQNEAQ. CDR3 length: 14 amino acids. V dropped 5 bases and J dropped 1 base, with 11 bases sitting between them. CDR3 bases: TGTGCCAGCAGCCCGAGGACCGGGAACACTGAAGCTTTCTTT. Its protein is CASSPRTGNTEAFF.

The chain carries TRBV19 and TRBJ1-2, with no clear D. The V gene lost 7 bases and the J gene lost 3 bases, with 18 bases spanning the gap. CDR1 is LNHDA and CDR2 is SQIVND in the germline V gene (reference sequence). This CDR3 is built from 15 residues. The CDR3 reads CASNPGEGWHYGYTF. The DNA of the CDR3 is TGTGCCAGTAACCCTGGGGAGGGCTGGCACTATGGCTACACCTTC.